The clone carrying this T cell receptor beta chain has more than one count but fewer than ten. The antigen is unknown. cDNA synthesis used the whole RNA isolate, giving expressed TCRB sequences. Clones were read by immunoSEQ multiplex PCR, and TCRdb kept only the in-frame ones, dropping some. The sample lists 600,000 to 700,000 clones; around an eighth were seen once. This entry comes from a study of beta chain features in type 1 diabetes. CDR1 is SGDLS, CDR2 YYNGEE, per germline. The CDR3 consists of 14 residues. With 0 bases removed from V and 5 bases from J, the gap between germline ends came to 11 bases. Points from the study as a whole: Shortening of TCRB CDR3s, moderate but significant, appeared in all four CD4+ subsets of Type 1 diabetes patients.

The receptor was derived from a man younger than 40 with type 1 diabetes. The V and J genes are TRBV9 and TRBJ2-5; D gene uncertain. The sequenced material came from naive CD4+ T cells from blood. CDR3 sequence reads: CASSVDSGRETQYF. The CDR3 DNA sequence: TGTGCCAGCAGCGTAGATTCAGGACGGGAGACCCAGTACTTC.